These T cell receptor beta chains were read from a single sample in a study of shared clonotypes between healthy human individuals. TCRdb's table, derived via immunoSEQ multiplex PCR, lists solely in-frame clones and lacks some. Of about 2.3 million clones listed, 92% are singletons. The specimen sequenced was naive CD4+ T cells from PBMCs. The receptors were gathered from a man between 18 and 35 years old in good health. Some clones in this sample may be carry-over from other donors' samples. CDR3s leave out the opening cysteine and the closing phenylalanine or tryptophan. Fields, in order: CDR3 protein, V gene.

ASSSQGGQQEKLF,TRBV5-1
ASSSLGQGAYEQY,TRBV28
ASAPSVLDEQY,TRBV11-2
ASRAPVRGETQY,TRBV28
ASSSPGQRAKNIQY,TRBV4-1
ASTQLAGADTQY,TRBV10-2
ASSSTRLGADGYT,TRBV28
ASSLQGGEQY,TRBV28
ASSTTREKY,TRBV28
ASSQGPWTGDYEQF,TRBV4-3
ASSPPGLQGNEQF,TRBV5-5
ASSYSAGSGETQY,TRBV6-5
ASSLESQAGRVIQY,TRBV7-2
ASSPGGQETQY,TRBV18
ASSSRTGSGNTIY,TRBV7-3
ASSASPRQGDTEAF,TRBV6-6
ASSHKTGTGGVTDTQY,TRBV7-9